These 7 T cell receptor beta chains came from one sample sequenced in a study of OX40 agonist ivuxolimab in advanced cancers. Library preparation employed the immunoSEQ multiplex PCR assay. Not all clones reach the TCRdb copy of this immuneACCESS table, which keeps in-frame sequences only. Checked studies attribute under half of the gap to unresolved V genes and leave the rest unexplained. A total of roughly 64,000 clones appear in this sample, approximately 79% of them only once. Around 2.1% of the sample belongs to the ten largest clones. The sequences come from CD4+ or CD8+ T cells sorted from blood, collected in a trial of the OX40 agonist ivuxolimab. The receptor set was obtained from an adult with an advanced solid tumor such as melanoma, head and neck, liver or kidney cancer.

The rearrangement links TRBV18 to TRBJ2-5; D remains unclear. CDR3 length: 14 residues. The germline V gene has CDR1 KGHSH and CDR2 LQKENI. Trimming stripped 4 bases from V and 4 bases from J, with 13 bases between. CDR3 DNA sequence: TGTGCCAGCTCACTTAAGGCAGGTGGAGAGACCCAGTACTTC. Its protein is CASSLKAGGETQYF.

The CDR3 DNA is TGTGCCAGCAGACGGGACAGGGACTATGGCTACACCTTC. Its translation: CASRRDRDYGYTF. The chain joins TRBV2 to TRBJ1-2; 9 positions match TRBD1. The CDR3 is 13 amino acids. Germline lookup yields CDR1 SNHLY and CDR2 FYNNEI. V lost 6 bases to trimming and J lost 3 bases; unmatched junction nucleotides: 2. Supplemented by reference TRBV2 and TRBJ1-2, the full variable domain reads EPEVTQTPSHQVTQMGQEVILRCVPISNHLYFYWYRQILGQKVEFLVSFYNNEISEKSEIFDDQFSVERPDGSNFTLKIRSTKLEDSAMYFCASRRDRDYGYTFGSGTRLTVV.

The rearrangement joins TRBV7-2 to TRBJ1-1, with D possibly being TRBD1 (5 bases). Between the trimmed V and J ends, which lost 3 bases and 11 bases, there was a span of 19 bases. CDR3 length: 14 amino acids. Germline V lookup: CDR1 SGHTA, CDR2 FQGNSA. This CDR3 reads CASSLGRQSLSAFF. CDR3 nucleotide sequence: TGTGCCAGCAGCTTGGGTCGACAGTCTCTCTCGGCTTTCTTT.

This chain uses TRBV28 with TRBJ1-1; weak D call: TRBD1 (6 bases). This CDR3 spans 17 amino acids. The ends were cut back, 5 bases at V and 1 base at J, with 20 bases in the middle. CDR1 is MDHEN, CDR2 SYDVKM, per germline. The CDR3 region is CASSLHRGLGGNTEAFF. The CDR3 DNA reads as TGTGCCAGCAGTCTTCACCGGGGGCTCGGGGGGAACACTGAAGCTTTCTTT. Full variable domain (outside the CDR3, taken from reference TRBV28 and TRBJ1-1): DVKVTQSSRYLVKRTGEKVFLECVQDMDHENMFWYRQDPGLGLRLIYFSYDVKMKEKGDIPEGYSVSREKKERFSLILESASTNQTSMYLCASSLHRGLGGNTEAFFGQGTRLTVV.

A word on this clone: The junction departs from germline at one end; a sequencing error may be responsible. The chain couples TRBV19 to TRBJ1-2; D is possibly TRBD1 (5 bases). This CDR3 is built from 13 residues. Germline V gene data show CDR1 as LNHDA and CDR2 as SQIVND (reference sequence). For the CDR3, the DNA is TGTGCCAGTAGTATAGTGGGCAGGGTCGAACACCACTTC. This encodes CASSIVGRVEHHF.

The V call is TRBV2, the J call TRBJ2-7, with TRBD1 identical over 7 bases. V shed 1 base and J 7 bases; nucleotides not matched to a gene: 19. This CDR3 is 18 amino acids long. CDR1 and CDR2 from the germline V gene are SNHLY and FYNNEI. Here the CDR3 reads CASSEGRSDRVPRGEQYF. The CDR3 DNA sequence: TGTGCCAGCAGTGAAGGCCGCTCCGACAGGGTACCTAGGGGGGAGCAGTACTTC.

The genes are TRBV29-1 and TRBJ2-1; possibly TRBD1 or TRBD2 for D (5 bases each). V was pared by 6 bases and J by 10 bases, with 10 bases between. Germline loops: CDR1 SQVTM, CDR2 ANQGSEA. CDR3 length: 10 amino acids. The CDR3 loop is CSVGDREQFF. The CDR3 bases are TGCAGCGTAGGGGACCGGGAGCAGTTCTTC.